This T cell receptor beta chain was observed in a study of blood T cell repertoires in COVID-19. Across the study: The study drew acute and convalescent COVID-19 samples from the United States, Italy and Spain. Sources were T cells, B-cell-depleted T cells, or PBMCs; the material itself was cDNA or gDNA.

In the study's own analysis: Amplification from reference gene primers served as the basis for estimated nucleated cell counts. Sequencing used immunoSEQ multiplex PCR; TCRdb keeps in-frame clones, though not all of them. V and J calls and clone size come straight from that table; D and trimming were deduced from the DNA. Altogether more than 200,000 clones are present, under 90% being singletons, with the ten largest covering 4.2%. V was clipped by 2 bases and J by 4 bases, with 15 bases between them. Germline V gene data show CDR1 as MRHNA and CDR2 as SNTAGT. The CDR3 consists of 16 residues. This clone was counted only a few times.

The chain has TRBV6-4 and TRBJ1-3; D unclear. This clonotype originated in a man in his sixties with acute or convalescent COVID-19. Input material: peripheral blood. For the CDR3, the DNA is TGTGCCAGCAGTGACAACGGACTGCTCGTGGGAAACACCATATATTTT. Protein sequence: CASSDNGLLVGNTIYF.